These 16 T cell receptor beta chains originate from one sample sequenced in a study of blood T cell repertoires in COVID-19. Libraries were prepared by immunoSEQ multiplex PCR; TCRdb keeps only in-frame clonotypes and omits some of them. Of under 65,000 clones in the sample, roughly 82% were seen once. The sample taken for sequencing was peripheral blood. The receptors come from a woman aged 55-70 years with acute or convalescent COVID-19.

The rearrangement links TRBV27 to TRBJ2-1; 9 bases are shared with TRBD1. The CDR3 sequence is 15 residues long. The junction had 4 bases not matched to a gene; V was cut back by 3 bases and J by 4 bases. The V gene's germline CDR1 is MNHEY and CDR2 SMNVEV (reference sequence). DNA for the CDR3: TGTGCCAGCAGTTTCGGACAGGGGATGTACAATGAGCAGTTCTTC. Its protein product is CASSFGQGMYNEQFF.

The chain links TRBV30 to TRBJ1-1; D remains unclear. Germline-derived CDR1 and CDR2 are GTSNPN and SVGIG (reference sequence). CDR3 length: 13 residues. Trimming removed 2 bases at V and 2 bases at J, with 9 bases between. The chain's CDR3 is CAWSRSSNTEAFF. The CDR3 DNA follows: TGTGCCTGGAGTAGAAGCTCCAACACTGAAGCTTTCTTT.

This clone has more than one count but fewer than ten. The CDR3 DNA is TGTGCCAGCAGTGACACAGAGTATAGCAATCAGCCCCAGCATTTT. It encodes CASSDTEYSNQPQHF. The rearrangement joins TRBV6-4 to TRBJ1-5; D is unclear. V lost 2 bases to trimming and J lost 0 bases, with 8 bases between them. CDR3 length equals 15 residues. The germline CDR1 and CDR2 sequences are MRHNA and SNTAGT.

V is TRBV30 and J is TRBJ1-1, with 7 positions matching TRBD1. CDR1 GTSNPN and CDR2 SVGIG come from the germline V gene (reference sequence). This CDR3 region has 15 residues. Unmatched junction bases numbered 10, after V lost 2 bases and J lost 4 bases. DNA for the CDR3: TGTGCCTGGAGTCCCCGCCTGACAGGGCCCACTGAAGCTTTCTTT. It encodes CAWSPRLTGPTEAFF. Based on the CDR3 plus reference TRBV30 and TRBJ1-1, the full variable domain is SQTIHQWPATLVQPVGSPLSLECTVEGTSNPNLYWYRQAAGRGLQLLFYSVGIGQISSEVPQNLSASRPQDRQFILSSKKLLLSDSGFYLCAWSPRLTGPTEAFFGQGTRLTVV.

The genes are TRBV12-5 and TRBJ1-2, with D maybe TRBD1 (5 bases). The CDR3 consists of 14 residues. Germline-derived CDR1 and CDR2 are LGHNT and FRNRAP. V lost 7 bases to trimming and J lost 8 bases, with 20 bases between them. The CDR3 is CASAALGQAGGYTF. The CDR3 DNA reads as TGTGCTAGTGCCGCCCTAGGACAAGCAGGGGGCTACACCTTC.

This rearrangement joins TRBV6-1 to TRBJ1-6; 8 bases fit TRBD1. V was pared by 5 bases and J by 7 bases, with 7 bases of the junction left unmatched. There are 15 residues in the CDR3. Germline V gene sequence: CDR1 MNHNS, CDR2 SASEGT. CDR3 protein: CASSPGTGPNSPLHF. The CDR3 DNA reads TGTGCCAGCAGTCCGGGGACAGGTCCCAATTCACCCCTCCACTTT.

The chain employs TRBV2 and TRBJ1-1, with D perhaps matching TRBD1 (5 bases). The germline gives CDR1 SNHLY, CDR2 FYNNEI. The CDR3 is made up of 13 amino acids. Trimming removed 5 bases from V and 4 bases from J, with 11 bases in between. CDR3 loop: CASSTREGTEAFF. The CDR3 DNA sequence: TGTGCCAGCAGTACCAGGGAGGGCACTGAAGCTTTCTTT. The full variable domain, with the rest looked up from reference TRBV2 and TRBJ1-1, is EPEVTQTPSHQVTQMGQEVILRCVPISNHLYFYWYRQILGQKVEFLVSFYNNEISEKSEIFDDQFSVERPDGSNFTLKIRSTKLEDSAMYFCASSTREGTEAFFGQGTRLTVV.

This clone appeared a few times. The V gene is TRBV4-1, the J gene TRBJ1-2; 7 positions agree with TRBD1. The germline V gene encodes CDR1 MGHRA and CDR2 YSYEKL. The CDR3 totals 15 residues. Trimming cost V 3 bases and J 3 bases; bases outside gene matches: 7. The CDR3: CASSHLTGEDYGYTF. In DNA form, the CDR3 reads TGCGCCAGCAGCCACCTCACAGGGGAGGACTATGGCTACACCTTC.

J is TRBJ1-4 and V is TRBV30; TRBD1 agrees at 7 bases. Trimming at V came to 6 bases and at J to 8 bases, leaving 6 bases not matched to a gene. From germline, CDR1 is GTSNPN and CDR2 SVGIG (reference sequence). This CDR3 is built from 12 residues. For the CDR3, the DNA is TGTGCCTGTTCTGTACAGGGGGAAAAACTGTTTTTT. Amino acid sequence: CACSVQGEKLFF.

This clone came up once. The chain carries TRBV29-1 and TRBJ2-7; D perhaps matches TRBD1 (5 bases). The ends were cut back, 8 bases at V and 7 bases at J, with 18 bases in the middle. Germline CDR1 SQVTM, CDR2 ANQGSEA. The CDR3 has 12 amino acids. CDR3 DNA sequence: TGCAGCTCCACTGTGGGGTCAGGGGAGCAGTACTTC. Translated: CSSTVGSGEQYF.

The chain joins TRBV7-3 to TRBJ2-3, with TRBD2 as a possible D gene (7 bases). CDR1 SGHTA and CDR2 FQGTGA come from the germline V gene. V shed 2 bases and J shed 2 bases, with 11 bases lying between them. The CDR3 is 15 residues long. CDR3 amino acids: CASSLGRGLTDTQYF. The CDR3 DNA reads as TGTGCCAGCAGCTTAGGGCGGGGGCTCACAGATACGCAGTATTTT.

V is TRBV7-8 and J is TRBJ1-5; 7 nucleotides align to TRBD1. The germline CDR1 and CDR2 sequences are SGHVS and FQNEAQ. The CDR3 extends over 15 amino acids. V lost 1 base to trimming and J lost 5 bases; unmatched junction nucleotides: 5. The DNA of the CDR3 is TGTGCCAGCAGCTTAGTGTCAGGGGGAGATCAGCCCCAGCATTTT. It is translated as CASSLVSGGDQPQHF.

This clone was seen only a few times. The chain uses TRBV7-9 and TRBJ2-7; 10 bases are a match to TRBD1. The CDR3 contains 15 residues. Germline loops: CDR1 SEHNR, CDR2 FQNEAQ (reference sequence). Trimming removed 5 bases from V and 6 bases from J; junction bases left unmatched: 10. This chain's CDR3 is CASSQSGTGVPEQYF. CDR3 DNA sequence: TGTGCCAGCAGCCAAAGCGGGACAGGGGTCCCCGAGCAGTACTTC.

This clone was seen only once. V gene TRBV30 combines with J gene TRBJ2-2; tentative D call: TRBD1 (7 bases). The CDR3 totals 16 residues. The V end lost 1 base, the J end lost 4 bases, and 16 bases lay between the germline ends. Per germline, CDR1 GTSNPN and CDR2 SVGIG (reference sequence). The CDR3 here is CAWSATGLGGTGELFF. The CDR3 DNA sequence: TGTGCCTGGAGTGCGACAGGGTTGGGAGGCACCGGGGAGCTGTTTTTT.

The chain carries TRBV4-1 and TRBJ1-5; 7 bases are shared with TRBD1. Looked up from germline, CDR1 is MGHRA and CDR2 is YSYEKL. The CDR3 sequence is 13 residues long. Trimming took 6 bases from V and 4 from J; bases not matched to a gene: 3. This chain's CDR3 is CASSPGQNQPQHF. DNA of the CDR3: TGCGCCAGCAGTCCGGGACAGAATCAGCCCCAGCATTTT.

V usage is TRBV30 and J usage is TRBJ1-4, with unresolved D. The CDR3 loop spans 12 amino acids. CDR1 is GTSNPN, CDR2 SVGIG, per germline (reference sequence). V lost 7 bases and J 4 bases, leaving 10 bases between the germline ends. CDR3 in amino acids: CAYSGINEKLFF. The CDR3 region has the DNA TGTGCCTACTCGGGAATTAATGAAAAACTGTTTTTT.